This TCR beta chain comes out of a study of T-cell reconstitution after alpha-beta-depleted transplantation in children. Whole-study findings and limits: At one year after transplant, newly produced T cells mostly accounted for T-cell counts and diversity.

J gave up 6 bases and V 6 bases, and 11 bases lay outside the gene matches. Germline V gene data show CDR1 as SGHTA and CDR2 as FQGNSA. The CDR3 has 15 amino acids. This clonotype appeared a few times. Its target is unknown. The TCRbeta library incorporated unique molecular identifiers. MiXCR, applied by TCRdb to the PCR reads, yields one record per CDR3 protein. Among 500,000 to 750,000 distinct CDR3 sequences listed, roughly 30% were seen once. Sequencing used PBMCs, obtained before TCRalphabeta/CD19-depleted stem cell transplant. This clonotype was sampled from a boy younger than two with Wiskott-Aldrich syndrome, due to receive a stem cell transplant. The chain employs TRBV7-2 and TRBJ2-1; 7 bases are a match to TRBD2. The CDR3 DNA is TGTGCCAGCAGTCGAAGCGGGAAAAAAGGCAATGAGCAGTTCTTC. Protein sequence: CASSRSGKKGNEQFF.